The clone carrying this T cell receptor (beta chain) was counted many times. What it recognizes is unknown. Patients aged 18 to 65 with hyperthyroidism were newly diagnosed, with duration under 2 months. Patients showing uncontrolled infection, other autoimmune disease, pregnancy or lactation were ineligible. Clinical symptoms, serum thyroxine, TRAb, thyroid ultrasound and orbital computed tomography informed diagnoses. This record belongs to a study of T cells in Graves' hyperthyroidism and ophthalmopathy. The junction had 5 bases not matched to a gene; V was cut back by 6 bases and J by 2 bases. CDR1 and CDR2 (germline): SNHLY, FYNNEI. The CDR3 loop spans 14 amino acids. Using RNA transcripts as the source, TCR beta CDR3 regions were amplified. A first-round RT-PCR of the TCR CDR3 used the HTBI primer set. TCRdb reanalysed the multiplex PCR reads using MiXCR and keeps one entry per CDR3 protein. The data contain about 300,000 distinct CDR3 sequences, 16% of them singletons.

The study's findings and limits: For ophthalmopathy, model prediction preceded onset by a median around six months.

V and J are TRBV2 and TRBJ2-7; TRBD1 matches 9 bases. This sequence originates from a man aged 30 to 39 with Graves' hyperthyroidism. The specimen sequenced was blood. CDR3 protein: CASRYGTGPYEQYF. The CDR3 DNA reads as TGTGCCAGCAGATACGGGACAGGGCCCTACGAGCAGTACTTC.